This T cell receptor (beta chain) was sequenced in a study of control samples from healthy donors and cancer patients. The CDR3 runs to 15 residues. Germline V CDR1 and CDR2: KGHSH, LQKENI. Between the trimmed V and J ends, which lost 6 bases and 5 bases, there was a span of 19 bases. Produced via immunoSEQ multiplex PCR; TCRdb's table is partial and in-frame only. The sample includes about 90,000 clones, more than 85% of them seen just once. Sequenced: blood. The origin of this receptor is a woman aged 30 to 39 in good health. V usage is TRBV18 and J usage is TRBJ2-5, with TRBD1 as a possible D gene (6 bases). The CDR3 nucleotides are TGTGCCAGCTCCCAAGACAGGCCGGGTAGGGAGACCCAGTACTTC. Its protein product is CASSQDRPGRETQYF.